This TCR beta chain comes out of a study of OX40 agonist ivuxolimab in advanced cancers. About the study: The study gave patients intravenous ivuxolimab at 0.01 to 10 mg/kg every 2 weeks.

Assay used: immunoSEQ multiplex PCR; TCRdb lists only in-frame clones, some missing. This sample has 65,000 to 85,000 clones; roughly 90% occur once, and the top ten carry more than 7.5%. The CDR3 is made up of 14 amino acids. CDR1 and CDR2 (germline): SGHRS, YFSETQ. Study outcomes and limitations: In a subset of nonresponders, normalized T-cell clonal expansion was also low.

This clone turned up a few times. The antigen is undetermined. One end of the junction does not line up with germline, which may come from a read error. This clonotype was obtained from an adult with an advanced solid tumor such as melanoma, head and neck, liver or kidney cancer. The gene calls are TRBV5-1 and TRBJ2-1; 7 positions match TRBD1. Sequenced here: CD4+ or CD8+ T cells sorted from blood, sampled in a trial of the OX40 agonist ivuxolimab. The CDR3 coding sequence is TGCGCCAGCAGCACAACCGGGACAGCAAGGACCTCGATCTTC. The encoded protein is CASSTTGTARTSIF.